This entry lists 20 T cell receptor beta chains sequenced from one sample in a study of blood T cells in healthy people across ages. A second PCR, run for roughly 7 to 11 cycles, used a sample-barcoded 5' primer plus a J-beta primer mix. TCRdb redid the calling of the 5' RACE reads with MiXCR, one entry per CDR3 protein. This table holds 1.5 million to 2 million distinct CDR3 sequences, 28% found once. Sequenced material: blood. All receptors come from a woman in her thirties in good health.

This clonotype was seen more than once but under ten times. The chain is built from TRBV7-2 and TRBJ2-1; D call uncertain. The germline V and J ends were trimmed by 1 base and 7 bases, with 14 bases remaining between them. Per germline, CDR1 SGHTA and CDR2 FQGNSA. The CDR3 has 15 residues. The CDR3 here is CASSLGAVLPNEQFF. The CDR3 DNA reads as TGTGCCAGCAGCTTAGGGGCCGTCCTACCAAATGAGCAGTTCTTC. Combining the CDR3 with reference TRBV7-2 and TRBJ2-1 gives the whole variable domain GAGVSQSPSNKVTEKGKDVELRCDPISGHTALYWYRQSLGQGLEFLIYFQGNSAPDKSGLPSDRFSAERTGGSVSTLTIQRTQQEDSAVYLCASSLGAVLPNEQFFGPGTRLTVL.

This rearrangement joins TRBV10-3 to TRBJ2-1; tentatively, D is TRBD1 (8 bases). Trimming cost V 2 bases and J 6 bases, with 20 bases left between them. CDR1 is ENHRY, CDR2 SYGVKD, per germline. The CDR3 extends over 17 amino acids. The CDR3 is CAISEPGGRGLGNEQFF. CDR3 nucleotides: TGTGCCATCAGTGAGCCGGGGGGCAGGGGGCTGGGCAATGAGCAGTTCTTC.

The sample holds many counts of this clonotype. V usage is TRBV6-1 and J usage is TRBJ2-6; D gene uncertain. Looked up from germline, CDR1 is MNHNS and CDR2 is SASEGT. The V gene lost 8 bases and the J gene lost 2 bases, with 7 bases spanning the gap. The CDR3 has 13 amino acids. CDR3 nucleotide sequence: TGTGCCAGCCTTTTGGCTGGGGCCAACGTCCTGACTTTC. Its protein is CASLLAGANVLTF.

This chain uses TRBV12-3 or TRBV12-4 with TRBJ1-5; a weak D match, TRBD1 (5 bases). The CDR3 extends over 16 amino acids. With 5 bases removed from V and 1 base from J, the gap between germline ends came to 15 bases. CDR3 sequence: CASSPQAWASNQPQHF. The CDR3 DNA reads TGTGCCAGCAGTCCACAGGCCTGGGCGAGCAATCAGCCCCAGCATTTT.

This clonotype appeared a few times. This sequence joins TRBV5-1 and TRBJ2-1, with 11 bases identical to TRBD2. Germline CDR1 reads SGHRS; CDR2 reads YFSETQ. The CDR3 is 16 residues long. With V trimmed by 0 bases and J by 8 bases, 7 bases remained unmatched. CDR3 amino acids: CASSLGLAGGRYEQFF. The CDR3 bases are TGCGCCAGCAGCTTGGGCCTAGCGGGGGGTCGCTATGAGCAGTTCTTC.

This clonotype has at least ten counts. The V call is TRBV12-3 or TRBV12-4, the J call TRBJ2-1, with D possibly TRBD1 on 6 matching bases. The CDR3 has 15 amino acids. Trimming cost V 5 bases and J 5 bases, with 16 bases left between them. The CDR3 nucleotides read TGTGCCAGCAGTCAACAGGGAGTGGTGGACAATGAGCAGTTCTTC. As protein: CASSQQGVVDNEQFF.

For the CDR3, the DNA is TGTGCCAGCAGCTTAGATACGGGCCCTAGGGGCTACACCTTC. It codes for CASSLDTGPRGYTF. The chain carries TRBV7-2 and TRBJ1-2; D unresolved. CDR1 SGHTA and CDR2 FQGNSA come from the germline V gene. The CDR3 contains 14 residues. Trimming removed 1 base from V and 8 bases from J, with 14 bases in between. The variable domain in full, with the rest retrieved from reference TRBV7-2 and TRBJ1-2, is GAGVSQSPSNKVTEKGKDVELRCDPISGHTALYWYRQSLGQGLEFLIYFQGNSAPDKSGLPSDRFSAERTGGSVSTLTIQRTQQEDSAVYLCASSLDTGPRGYTFGSGTRLTVV.

A few counts support this clonotype. The chain has TRBV28 and TRBJ2-7, with 9 bases fitting TRBD1. Germline V lookup: CDR1 MDHEN, CDR2 SYDVKM. The CDR3 totals 13 residues. Trimming took 5 bases from V and 6 from J; bases not matched to a gene: 5. DNA of the CDR3: TGTGCCAGCAGTAGGGGACAGGGTTCCGAGCAGTACTTC. It yields the protein CASSRGQGSEQYF.

About this clonotype itself: A read error is possible here, since a much larger clone lies one base away. The V and J genes are TRBV7-2 and TRBJ2-6; D remains unclear. The V gene's germline CDR1 is SGHTA and CDR2 FQGNSA. This CDR3 region has 13 residues. V shed 6 bases and J shed 2 bases, with 5 bases lying between them. CDR3 residues: CASRPAGANVLTF. For the CDR3, the DNA is TGTGCCAGCAGACCGGCTGGGGCCAACGTCCTGACTTTC.

This clonotype was seen at least ten times. The chain couples TRBV12-5 to TRBJ2-7, with D perhaps matching TRBD1 or TRBD2 (6 bases each). V was pared by 3 bases and J by 2 bases, with 20 bases between. This CDR3 comprises 17 residues. Germline-derived CDR1 and CDR2 are LGHNT and FRNRAP. The CDR3, as DNA: TGTGCTAGTGGTTTACCCCTTTTGAGGGGGGAGACCTACGAGCAGTACTTC. Amino acids: CASGLPLLRGETYEQYF.

Ten or more counts support this clonotype. CDR3 DNA sequence: TGTGCCAGCAGCCGGGGACAGACCTCCTACAATGAGCAGTTCTTC. As protein: CASSRGQTSYNEQFF. The chain has TRBV27 and TRBJ2-1, with 7 bases matching TRBD1. V trimming: 6 bases; J trimming: 0 bases; junction bases outside the gene matches: 5. The CDR3 contains 15 residues. CDR1 is MNHEY, CDR2 SMNVEV, per germline (reference sequence).

The sample holds a few counts of this clonotype. J is TRBJ2-4 and V is TRBV7-3; D possibly uses TRBD1 or TRBD2 (5 bases each). The CDR3 has 17 residues. Germline V CDR1 and CDR2: SGHTA, FQGTGA. Deletions cut 2 bases from V and 0 bases from J, with 14 bases between. The CDR3 DNA reads as TGTGCCAGCAGCTTACATAGACAGCGGTTAGCCAAAAACATTCAGTACTTC. It codes for CASSLHRQRLAKNIQYF.

This clonotype was counted ten times or more. The chain uses TRBV29-1 and TRBJ2-5, with D possibly being TRBD1 (5 bases). From germline, CDR1 is SQVTM and CDR2 ANQGSEA. Trimming left V 6 bases short and J 1 base short, with 9 bases between. The CDR3 has 12 amino acids. As DNA, the CDR3 is TGCAGCGTAAGGACACCCCAAGAGACCCAGTACTTC. Its protein is CSVRTPQETQYF.

This clonotype was observed many times. V and J are TRBV20-1 and TRBJ2-7; maybe TRBD2 (6 bases). Trimming removed 1 base at V and 0 bases at J, with 13 bases between. The CDR3 is made up of 15 amino acids. Germline V gene sequence: CDR1 DFQATT, CDR2 SNEGSKA (reference sequence). CDR3 nucleotide sequence: TGCAGTGCTAGAGGAGCGGAGGGACCCTCCTACGAGCAGTACTTC. Amino acid sequence: CSARGAEGPSYEQYF.

This chain joins TRBV20-1 and TRBJ2-3; D is ambiguous. Germline CDR1 reads DFQATT; CDR2 reads SNEGSKA (reference sequence). V was trimmed by 0 bases and J by 6 bases, leaving 7 bases between them. This CDR3 has 12 amino acids. The CDR3 spells CSARDNGDTQYF. The CDR3 bases are TGCAGTGCTAGAGATAACGGGGATACGCAGTATTTT.

This clonotype was detected only a few times. This chain joins TRBV12-3 or TRBV12-4 and TRBJ2-4; D remains ambiguous. The CDR3 covers 15 residues. Trimming shortened V by 0 bases and J by 2 bases, and 8 bases separated the two germline ends. CDR3: CASSLASRPKNIQYF. DNA of the CDR3: TGTGCCAGCAGTTTAGCTTCCCGGCCCAAAAACATTCAGTACTTC.

The sample holds many counts of this clonotype. The chain has TRBV29-1 and TRBJ1-5, with D possibly TRBD1 on 5 matching bases. Germline-derived CDR1 and CDR2 are SQVTM and ANQGSEA. The CDR3 covers 13 residues. Trimming pared 8 bases from V and 7 bases from J, leaving 18 bases between. Here the CDR3 reads CSFGPGPGQPQHF. As DNA, the CDR3 is TGCAGCTTTGGCCCGGGACCCGGGCAGCCCCAGCATTTT.

The gene calls are TRBV12-3 or TRBV12-4 and TRBJ2-3; TRBD2 matches at 12 bases. The CDR3 covers 16 residues. The V segment lost 5 bases and the J segment 2 bases; nucleotides outside the gene matches: 5. The CDR3 spells CASSSTSGRFTDTQYF. CDR3 coding DNA: TGTGCCAGCAGTAGCACTAGCGGGAGGTTCACAGATACGCAGTATTTT.

This clonotype was observed many times. The J gene is TRBJ2-7, the V gene TRBV10-3; D possibly corresponds to TRBD2 (6 bases). Trimming removed 5 bases from V and 3 bases from J, with 14 bases in between. Germline CDR1 reads ENHRY; CDR2 reads SYGVKD. CDR3 size: 14 residues. The CDR3 coding sequence is TGTGCCATCAGTCCCCGGGACTCGTTCTACGAGCAGTACTTC. Translated, it gives CAISPRDSFYEQYF.

The V gene is TRBV15, the J gene TRBJ1-5, with D unclear. V shed 1 base and J shed 3 bases, with 10 bases lying between them. The germline V gene has CDR1 LNHNV and CDR2 YYDKDF (reference sequence). The CDR3 spans 15 residues. The CDR3 sequence is CATSRGVDPNQPQHF. Here the CDR3 DNA reads TGTGCCACCAGCAGAGGGGTTGACCCCAATCAGCCCCAGCATTTT.